This T cell receptor (beta chain) was identified during a study of shared clonotypes between healthy human individuals. Notes on the study in general: Naive subsets, compared against memory subsets, generally had larger estimated richness values.

Source study methods: Filtering differed because ImmunoSEQ produced junction-only sequences that carried no quality scores. Assay: immunoSEQ multiplex PCR; the TCRdb copy retains only in-frame clones and omits some. The D gene and trimming were derived from the DNA, and the V and J assignments and clone size from that table. The data hold 2.5 million or so clones, with 90% to 95% observed a single time. Germline V gene lookup returns CDR1 SGHRS and CDR2 YFSETQ. V lost 4 bases to trimming and J lost 5 bases; unmatched junction nucleotides: 5. The CDR3 totals 15 residues. Researchers partitioned CD4+ cells into CD45RA+ naive and CD45RA-negative memory subsets. On this clone itself: Antigen unknown.

The sequence was collected from a young man in good health. The chain is built from TRBV5-1 and TRBJ1-4; 10 bases line up with TRBD1. The sequencing input was naive CD4+ T cells sorted from blood. Subset reported: CD45RA+ positively selected. The CDR3 DNA is TGCGCCAGCAGCCCGCCGGGACAGGGGAATGAAAAACTGTTTTTT. It translates to CASSPPGQGNEKLFF. The full variable domain, rest sourced from reference TRBV5-1 and TRBJ1-4, is KAGVTQTPRYLIKTRGQQVTLSCSPISGHRSVSWYQQTPGQGLQFLFEYFSETQRNKGNFPGRFSGRQFSNSRSEMNVSTLELGDSALYLCASSPPGQGNEKLFFGSGTQLSVL.